A selection of T cell receptor beta chains follows, all from one sample in a study of CD8+ T cells in alopecia areata. The data were produced by immunoSEQ multiplex PCR, yet TCRdb's version contains in-frame clones alone and is incomplete. The sample holds approximately 150,000 clones, around 83% seen once. The sequences come from CD8+ T cells sorted from blood, collected at week 4, from a patient treated with tofacitinib. The receptor set was obtained from a human donor with alopecia areata. Each CDR3 is given without its conserved first and last residue. The D gene is left open where the match is weak. The size of a clone is reported for some rows only, either as once, few or many, or as a class for expanded clones.

v_gene: TRBV27; abundance: -; d_gene: -; CDR3aa: ASRSGSSYNEQF
v_gene: TRBV7-8; abundance: -; d_gene: -; CDR3aa: ASSLALAGYEQY
v_gene: TRBV11-2; abundance: -; d_gene: TRBD2; CDR3aa: ASSEPTAGDQETQY
v_gene: TRBV7-9; abundance: few; d_gene: -; CDR3aa: ASSLRPSTDTQY
v_gene: TRBV7-9; abundance: few; d_gene: -; CDR3aa: ASSFRVDEQF
v_gene: TRBV27; abundance: -; d_gene: -; CDR3aa: ASYGTEQY
v_gene: TRBV5-1; abundance: -; d_gene: TRBD1; CDR3aa: ASSLAETGTYEQY
v_gene: TRBV30; abundance: -; d_gene: TRBD1; CDR3aa: AWSVRAGGIDEQF
v_gene: TRBV29-1; abundance: few; d_gene: -; CDR3aa: SVAAGTPSYEQY
v_gene: TRBV29-1; abundance: -; d_gene: -; CDR3aa: SVPDMTAKNIQY
v_gene: TRBV19; abundance: -; d_gene: TRBD1; CDR3aa: ASTKVTGGSGYT
v_gene: TRBV5-4; abundance: -; d_gene: TRBD2; CDR3aa: ASSPGTSGQETQY
v_gene: TRBV29-1; abundance: -; d_gene: -; CDR3aa: SVDLGTNEQF
v_gene: TRBV7-9; abundance: -; d_gene: TRBD2; CDR3aa: ASTTGLAGHNEQF
v_gene: TRBV10-2; abundance: -; d_gene: -; CDR3aa: ASSSDTSSYNEQF
v_gene: TRBV7-9; abundance: once; d_gene: TRBD2; CDR3aa: ASSLAGGEQY
v_gene: TRBV18; abundance: -; d_gene: -; CDR3aa: ASSPPQTTDTQY
v_gene: TRBV9; abundance: -; d_gene: TRBD2; CDR3aa: ASSVRTSVSGANVLT
v_gene: TRBV13; abundance: -; d_gene: -; CDR3aa: ASSRLGTYEQY
v_gene: TRBV4-1; abundance: -; d_gene: TRBD1; CDR3aa: ASSLRDRVGTDTQY
v_gene: TRBV9; abundance: -; d_gene: TRBD2; CDR3aa: ASSDGTSGTQETQY
v_gene: TRBV6-1; abundance: -; d_gene: -; CDR3aa: ASSPSYEQY
v_gene: TRBV4-1; abundance: -; d_gene: TRBD1; CDR3aa: ASSYGTVQETQY
v_gene: TRBV10-1; abundance: -; d_gene: TRBD2; CDR3aa: ASSESIQRGYNEQF
v_gene: TRBV7-3; abundance: once; d_gene: TRBD1; CDR3aa: ASSLEPGTGSYEQY
v_gene: TRBV4-1; abundance: -; d_gene: -; CDR3aa: ASSQEARAYGEQY
v_gene: TRBV5-1; abundance: -; d_gene: -; CDR3aa: ASSSTQGDSYEQY
v_gene: TRBV4-1; abundance: -; d_gene: -; CDR3aa: ASSHHRGQNGYT
v_gene: TRBV6-6; abundance: -; d_gene: TRBD1; CDR3aa: ASSLGQTPYEQY
v_gene: TRBV28; abundance: -; d_gene: TRBD2; CDR3aa: ASSPLAGGGYNEQF
v_gene: TRBV2; abundance: -; d_gene: -; CDR3aa: ASSPYRDQQY
v_gene: TRBV25-1; abundance: -; d_gene: TRBD1; CDR3aa: ASSSPYGQGAGDTQY
v_gene: TRBV27; abundance: -; d_gene: -; CDR3aa: ASSLNVGRETQY
v_gene: TRBV29-1; abundance: -; d_gene: TRBD1; CDR3aa: SVEDGETGGYNEQF
v_gene: TRBV30; abundance: -; d_gene: TRBD1; CDR3aa: AWSAGTAVANTGELF
v_gene: TRBV9; abundance: -; d_gene: -; CDR3aa: ASSVEVGGTLETQY
v_gene: TRBV7-9; abundance: -; d_gene: -; CDR3aa: ASSPTEYEQY
v_gene: TRBV6-5; abundance: -; d_gene: TRBD1; CDR3aa: ASSQGQGPYEQY
v_gene: TRBV5-1; abundance: -; d_gene: -; CDR3aa: ASSFGQADNEQY
v_gene: TRBV18; abundance: -; d_gene: -; CDR3aa: ASYEYNEQF
v_gene: TRBV4-1; abundance: -; d_gene: -; CDR3aa: ASSQDRTYGYT
v_gene: TRBV5-4; abundance: -; d_gene: TRBD1; CDR3aa: ASSSPGQGANEQF
v_gene: TRBV27; abundance: -; d_gene: TRBD2; CDR3aa: ASSLSGGPSTDTQY
v_gene: TRBV4-1; abundance: once; d_gene: -; CDR3aa: ASSQESPVLVGDTQY
v_gene: TRBV19; abundance: -; d_gene: -; CDR3aa: ASSDLRDTYEQY
v_gene: TRBV19; abundance: once; d_gene: TRBD2; CDR3aa: ASSVLAVPHYEQY
v_gene: TRBV9; abundance: -; d_gene: -; CDR3aa: ASSPGGTNTGELF
v_gene: TRBV6-6; abundance: -; d_gene: -; CDR3aa: ASSFEEKLF
v_gene: TRBV2; abundance: -; d_gene: TRBD2; CDR3aa: ASSEALSGSENEQF
v_gene: TRBV7-6; abundance: -; d_gene: TRBD1; CDR3aa: ASSPEGQGAGEQF
v_gene: TRBV18; abundance: -; d_gene: -; CDR3aa: ASSPHQGSRNTEAF
v_gene: TRBV7-9; abundance: few; d_gene: -; CDR3aa: ASSLSETQY
v_gene: TRBV12-5; abundance: -; d_gene: -; CDR3aa: ASTDSSGANVLT
v_gene: TRBV6-5; abundance: -; d_gene: TRBD2; CDR3aa: ASSPTSGGEGEQY
v_gene: TRBV10-2; abundance: -; d_gene: -; CDR3aa: ASSEGYQQF
v_gene: TRBV7-9; abundance: -; d_gene: -; CDR3aa: ASSFQEAF
v_gene: TRBV28; abundance: -; d_gene: TRBD1; CDR3aa: AIRGFSGQETYEQY
v_gene: TRBV2; abundance: -; d_gene: TRBD1; CDR3aa: ASRPQGASGYT